One sample yielded the 27 T cell receptor beta chains listed below, sequenced in a study of shared clonotypes between healthy human individuals. TCRdb's table, derived via immunoSEQ multiplex PCR, lists solely in-frame clones and lacks some. The data contain roughly 2,000,000 clones, about 95% of them singletons. CD8 cells classed as naive were CD45RO-negative and positively selected for CCR7, excluding terminally differentiated effector memory CD45RA+ cells. The sequenced sample was naive CD8+ T cells sorted from blood. The receptors shown here come from a man aged 18-30 years in good health.

The chain joins TRBV23-1 to TRBJ2-4, with D perhaps given as TRBD1 or TRBD2 (6 bases each). TRBV23-1 is marked as an open reading frame, function uncertain. The V end lost 0 bases, the J end lost 3 bases, and 18 bases lay between the germline ends. This CDR3 region has 18 residues. The CDR3 reads CASSQSVIRGQDKNIQYF. For the CDR3, the DNA is TGCGCCAGCAGTCAATCGGTGATCCGGGGGCAGGACAAAAACATTCAGTACTTC.

The CDR3 DNA follows: TGTGCCAGCAGCCGCGATCCCGAGTCAGGGCAGTACTTC. It is translated as CASSRDPESGQYF. The chain has TRBV5-4 and TRBJ2-7, with D hard to call. Trimming took 4 bases from V and 9 from J, leaving 17 bases between them. This CDR3 region has 13 residues. In germline, CDR1 is SGHNT, CDR2 YYREEE (reference sequence).

V usage is TRBV10-3 and J usage is TRBJ1-1; the D gene is possibly TRBD1 (6 bases). The CDR3 sequence is 13 residues long. In germline, CDR1 is ENHRY, CDR2 SYGVKD. V was shortened by 11 bases and J by 4 bases, with 17 bases between the two germline ends. CDR3 amino acids: CASRGGPGTEAFF. Written as DNA, the CDR3 is TGTGCCTCCCGGGGGGGGCCGGGCACTGAAGCTTTCTTT.

This clone has just one count. This sequence joins TRBV7-9 and TRBJ1-5; D possibly corresponds to TRBD1 (5 bases). The CDR3 is 16 amino acids. The germline V and J ends were trimmed by 5 bases and 1 base, with 15 bases remaining between them. Per germline, CDR1 SEHNR and CDR2 FQNEAQ (reference sequence). The chain's CDR3 is CASSPPGPGSNQPQHF. CDR3 coding DNA: TGTGCCAGCAGCCCCCCGGGACCTGGAAGCAATCAGCCCCAGCATTTT.

The sample holds one count of this clone. V gene TRBV19 combines with J gene TRBJ1-5; D gene ambiguous. The V and J ends lost 5 bases and 4 bases respectively, with 6 bases between them. Germline values: CDR1 LNHDA, CDR2 SQIVND (reference sequence). This CDR3 comprises 12 residues. The CDR3 DNA is TGTGCCAGTAGTGATCCTAATCAGCCCCAGCATTTT. Translated: CASSDPNQPQHF.

The V gene is TRBV13, the J gene TRBJ1-6; D is unresolved. The V gene's germline CDR1 is PRHDT and CDR2 FYEKMQ (reference sequence). Trimming shortened V by 3 bases and J by 2 bases, and 8 bases separated the two germline ends. The CDR3 length is 15 residues. DNA of the CDR3: TGTGCCAGCAGCTTCGAGGGCGCCTATAATTCACCCCTCCACTTT. Its protein is CASSFEGAYNSPLHF.

This clone was detected only once. The V call is TRBV6-6, the J call TRBJ2-7; D possibly corresponds to TRBD1 (6 bases). Germline-derived CDR1 and CDR2 are MNHNY and SVGAGI (reference sequence). The V gene lost 8 bases and the J gene lost 5 bases, with 22 bases spanning the gap. The CDR3 loop spans 15 amino acids. The CDR3 is CASLMDSTKGHEQYF. In DNA form, the CDR3 reads TGTGCCAGCCTAATGGACAGCACTAAGGGCCACGAGCAGTACTTC.

The chain links TRBV29-1 to TRBJ2-2; 7 bases map to TRBD2. Trimming at V came to 3 bases and at J to 0 bases, leaving 1 base not matched to a gene. The germline CDR1 and CDR2 sequences are SQVTM and ANQGSEA. The length of the CDR3 is 14 residues. DNA of the CDR3: TGCAGCGTTGAGCGGGAGTCGAACACCGGGGAGCTGTTTTTT. Its translation: CSVERESNTGELFF.

In DNA, the CDR3 is TGTGCCAGCAGCTTAGCCCAGGGGGAGGGCTTAGACACTGAAGCTTTCTTT. Protein product: CASSLAQGEGLDTEAFF. The genes are TRBV11-2 and TRBJ1-1, with 7 bases that match TRBD1. Trimming took 1 base from V and 3 from J; bases not matched to a gene: 11. Germline CDR1 is SGHAT and CDR2 is FQNNGV. CDR3 size: 17 residues.

The rearrangement joins TRBV5-1 to TRBJ2-7; the D gene is possibly TRBD1 (6 bases). The CDR3 spans 15 residues. Germline lookup yields CDR1 SGHRS and CDR2 YFSETQ. V lost 7 bases to trimming and J lost 3 bases, with 20 bases between them. In nucleotides, the CDR3 is TGCGCCAGCGGGATCCCGGGACAACCAAGCTACGAGCAGTACTTC. Amino acid sequence: CASGIPGQPSYEQYF.

The V gene is TRBV28, the J gene TRBJ1-2, with D tentatively TRBD1 (5 bases). Trimming took off 4 bases at V and 2 bases at J, with 5 bases between the two ends. CDR3 length equals 12 residues. CDR1 and CDR2 (germline): MDHEN, SYDVKM. The CDR3 DNA is TGTGCCAGCAGTTGGGACAACTATGGCTACACCTTC. This gives the protein CASSWDNYGYTF.

The CDR3 here is CASSVGLAGGNTGELFF. The CDR3 nucleotides are TGTGCCAGCAGCGTCGGACTAGCGGGAGGAAACACCGGGGAGCTGTTTTTT. This sequence joins TRBV13 and TRBJ2-2; TRBD2 agrees at 14 bases. The CDR3 has 17 residues. Germline V gene sequence: CDR1 PRHDT, CDR2 FYEKMQ (reference sequence). V lost 5 bases to trimming and J lost 2 bases; unmatched junction nucleotides: 4.

The chain combines TRBV6-5 with TRBJ2-7; D gene unclear. V was clipped by 2 bases and J by 1 base, with 9 bases between them. Germline V gene sequence: CDR1 MNHEY, CDR2 SVGAGI. This CDR3 is built from 14 residues. The CDR3 DNA follows: TGTGCCAGCAGTTACGAAGCCAGATCCTACGAGCAGTACTTC. Protein: CASSYEARSYEQYF.

The chain has TRBV9 and TRBJ2-1, with a weak D call TRBD2 (6 bases). Germline-derived CDR1 and CDR2 are SGDLS and YYNGEE. V lost 0 bases and J 1 base, leaving 17 bases between the germline ends. The CDR3 totals 18 residues. The CDR3 sequence is CASSVGSTPGVSYNEQFF. The CDR3 DNA reads as TGTGCCAGCAGCGTAGGTTCCACACCGGGAGTTTCCTACAATGAGCAGTTCTTC.

The J gene is TRBJ2-2, the V gene TRBV2, with D perhaps given as TRBD1 or TRBD2 (7 bases each). The germline CDR1 and CDR2 sequences are SNHLY and FYNNEI. This CDR3 comprises 14 residues. V lost 7 bases and J lost 5, with 14 bases in between. In nucleotides, the CDR3 is TGTGCCAGCAAACAGGGGAGGGGAACCGGGGAGCTGTTTTTT. It encodes CASKQGRGTGELFF.

As to this clone: The same CDR3 is also encoded by other DNA sequences in this sample. The chain uses TRBV5-6 and TRBJ2-7; 7 nucleotides line up with TRBD1. CDR1 SGHDT and CDR2 YYEEEE come from the germline V gene. CDR3 length: 14 amino acids. V lost 0 bases to trimming and J lost 2 bases; unmatched junction nucleotides: 2. The CDR3 region is CASSLGQGAYEQYF. CDR3 nucleotide sequence: TGTGCCAGCAGCTTGGGACAGGGAGCCTACGAGCAGTACTTC. Looking up the rest from reference TRBV5-6 and TRBJ2-7 gives the full variable domain: DAGVTQSPTHLIKTRGQQVTLRCSPKSGHDTVSWYQQALGQGPQFIFQYYEEEERQRGNFPDRFSGHQFPNYSSELNVNALLLGDSALYLCASSLGQGAYEQYFGPGTRLTVT.

The V and J genes are TRBV5-4 and TRBJ2-5; D is unresolved. The CDR3 totals 11 residues. V gave up 4 bases and J gave up 2 bases, with 3 bases separating them. Germline V gives CDR1 SGHNT, CDR2 YYREEE (reference sequence). The CDR3 spells CASSRQETQYF. CDR3 nucleotide sequence: TGTGCCAGCAGCCGACAAGAGACCCAGTACTTC.

A remark on this clone: At the DNA level, this CDR3 is encoded by other sequences in the same sample as well. CDR3 region: CASSLGLNEQFF. The CDR3, as DNA: TGTGCCAGCAGCTTAGGGTTGAATGAGCAGTTCTTC. This chain uses TRBV7-9 with TRBJ2-1; D is ambiguous. The CDR3 sequence is 12 residues long. V lost 1 base, J lost 7 bases, and 5 bases lay in between. Per germline, CDR1 SEHNR and CDR2 FQNEAQ (reference sequence). The complete variable domain, with remaining parts taken from reference TRBV7-9 and TRBJ2-1, reads DTGVSQNPRHKITKRGQNVTFRCDPISEHNRLYWYRQTLGQGPEFLTYFQNEAQLEKSRLLSDRFSAERPKGSFSTLEIQRTEQGDSAMYLCASSLGLNEQFFGPGTRLTVL.

The V call is TRBV2, the J call TRBJ2-1, with 12 bases lining up with TRBD2. V was clipped by 3 bases and J by 7 bases; unmatched bases: 7. Germline V gives CDR1 SNHLY, CDR2 FYNNEI. CDR3 length equals 16 residues. The CDR3 loop reads CASSDPLAGGENEQFF. Here the CDR3 DNA reads TGTGCCAGCAGTGACCCCCTAGCGGGAGGGGAGAATGAGCAGTTCTTC.

This chain uses TRBV29-1 with TRBJ2-5, with a tentative D call TRBD2 (5 bases). Germline assignment: CDR1 SQVTM and CDR2 ANQGSEA. V lost 3 bases and J lost 11, with 13 bases in between. There are 11 residues in the CDR3. This CDR3 is CSVDGDSGQYF. The CDR3, as DNA: TGCAGCGTTGATGGGGATTCGGGGCAGTACTTC.

V gene TRBV10-2 combines with J gene TRBJ2-2; 9 bases fit TRBD1. From germline, CDR1 is WSHSY and CDR2 SAAADI. This CDR3 is built from 16 residues. Trimming removed 3 bases from V and 1 base from J; junction bases left unmatched: 3. CDR3 amino acids: CASSDWTGVNTGELFF. CDR3 coding DNA: TGCGCCAGCAGTGATTGGACAGGGGTGAACACCGGGGAGCTGTTTTTT.

In its sample, this clone was seen once. One end of the junction does not line up with germline, which may come from a read error. The rearrangement uses TRBV6-1 and TRBJ2-3; a weak D match, TRBD1 (5 bases). The CDR3 contains 16 residues. The germline V gene encodes CDR1 MNHNS and CDR2 SASEGT. CDR3 amino acids: CASREDPGPSTDTQYF. Here the CDR3 DNA reads TGTGCCAGCAGGGAAGATCCAGGGCCCAGCACAGATACGCAGTATTTT.

The chain carries TRBV28 and TRBJ1-1; 10 positions match TRBD1. Germline CDR1 MDHEN, CDR2 SYDVKM. The CDR3 is made up of 15 amino acids. Trimming cost V 5 bases and J 3 bases; bases outside gene matches: 6. The DNA for the CDR3 is TGTGCCAGCAGTAGCCGCGGGACAGGGGACACTGAAGCTTTCTTT. Translating gives CASSSRGTGDTEAFF.

The chain uses TRBV5-8 and TRBJ1-5, with TRBD1 matching 8 bases. CDR1 is SGHTS and CDR2 is YDEGEE in the germline V gene. Trimming took 1 base from V and 4 from J; bases not matched to a gene: 7. The CDR3 totals 16 residues. The CDR3 DNA is TGTGCCAGCAGCTTGCGGGGGCAGGGGGCGAATCAGCCCCAGCATTTT. Its protein product is CASSLRGQGANQPQHF.

The CDR3 region is CASSLRGSSYNEQFF. CDR3 sequence (DNA): TGTGCCAGCAGCTTAAGAGGGAGCTCCTACAATGAGCAGTTCTTC. V and J are TRBV13 and TRBJ2-1; D is perhaps TRBD2 (5 bases). V gave up 2 bases and J gave up 0 bases, with 8 bases separating them. CDR3 length: 15 residues. Germline CDR1 PRHDT, CDR2 FYEKMQ (reference sequence).

A note on this clone: Being one base from a much bigger clone, this may be a read error. Other nucleotide sequences from this sample produce the same CDR3. CDR3 DNA: TGTGCCAGCAGCTTATTAGAGACCCAGTACTTC. Protein product: CASSLLETQYF. V usage is TRBV7-8 and J usage is TRBJ2-5; D remains ambiguous. This CDR3 region has 11 residues. V was trimmed by 2 bases and J by 4 bases, leaving 2 bases between them. Germline V gives CDR1 SGHVS, CDR2 FQNEAQ.

The rearrangement joins TRBV7-9 to TRBJ2-3; TRBD2 matches at 13 bases. CDR3 length equals 16 residues. The V gene's germline CDR1 is SEHNR and CDR2 FQNEAQ (reference sequence). The junction had 6 bases not matched to a gene; V was cut back by 5 bases and J by 4 bases. The CDR3 bases are TGTGCCAGCAGCCCTTGGACTAGCGGGAGTGCAGATACGCAGTATTTT. Its translation is CASSPWTSGSADTQYF.